This TCR beta chain was captured in a study of T cell repertoires in cytomegalovirus infection. As concerns this clonotype: Its antigen is not known.

TCRdb re-derived calls from the reads in MiXCR, one entry per CDR3 protein. The table has more than 250,000 distinct CDR3 sequences, approximately 25% seen once. Germline CDR1 is KGHSH and CDR2 is LQKENI. The V and J ends lost 5 bases and 6 bases respectively, with 9 bases between them. This CDR3 has 12 amino acids. This sequence was found in a human donor in good health (CMV status not recorded). Some clones in this sample may be carry-over from other donors' samples. The sample in question was cultured PBMCs, obtained from culture after CMV antigen stimulation. V usage is TRBV18 and J usage is TRBJ2-3; D is ambiguous. The CDR3 protein is CASSLTGDTQYF. The DNA of the CDR3 is TGTGCCAGCTCATTGACCGGGGATACGCAGTATTTT.